This is a list of T cell receptor beta chains from one sample in a study of CD8 T cells in ankylosing spondylitis. TCRdb redid the calling of the 5' RACE reads with MiXCR, one entry per CDR3 protein. The repertoire holds 200,000 to 300,000 distinct CDR3 sequences, with approximately 10% as singletons. What was sequenced was blood, either unsorted or a sorted T cell fraction (not recorded which). The receptors here all came from a male donor with ankylosing spondylitis or in good health (not recorded which). The CDR3 runs from the conserved cysteine through the conserved F or W. Fields, in order: J gene, CDR3 length, V gene, clone size, D gene, CDR3 DNA, CDR3 protein. D genes are given only for firm matches. The size of a clone is reported for some rows only, either as once, few or many, or as a class for expanded clones.

J gene: TRBJ2-7
CDR3 length: 14
V gene: TRBV7-7
clone size: many
D gene: NA
CDR3 DNA: TGTGCCAGCAGCATCGACGGCGCTTCCTACGAGCAGTACTTC
CDR3 protein: CASSIDGASYEQYF

J gene: TRBJ1-2
CDR3 length: 14
V gene: TRBV30
clone size: many
D gene: TRBD1
CDR3 DNA: TGTGCCTGGAGTGGTGGGGGGACAGACTATGGCTACACCTTC
CDR3 protein: CAWSGGGTDYGYTF

J gene: TRBJ2-3
CDR3 length: 14
V gene: TRBV24-1
clone size: few
D gene: TRBD2
CDR3 DNA: TGTGCCACCAGTTTGGCGGGGGGGACAGATACGCAGTATTTT
CDR3 protein: CATSLAGGTDTQYF

J gene: TRBJ2-3
CDR3 length: 12
V gene: TRBV6-1
clone size: many
D gene: NA
CDR3 DNA: TGTGCCAGCAGTGAGGCGGGAGATACGCAGTATTTT
CDR3 protein: CASSEAGDTQYF

J gene: TRBJ1-5
CDR3 length: 15
V gene: TRBV6-5
clone size: NA
D gene: NA
CDR3 DNA: TGTGCCAGCAGTTTGACACTACTTAGCAATCAGCCCCAGCATTTT
CDR3 protein: CASSLTLLSNQPQHF

J gene: TRBJ1-1
CDR3 length: 15
V gene: TRBV3-1
clone size: many
D gene: NA
CDR3 DNA: TGTGCCAGCAGCCAAGATGGGCAGGTGAACACTGAAGCTTTCTTT
CDR3 protein: CASSQDGQVNTEAFF

J gene: TRBJ2-2
CDR3 length: 19
V gene: TRBV4-1
clone size: NA
D gene: TRBD2
CDR3 DNA: TGCGCCAGCAGCCGCAGGGGCCTCTCTAGCGGGGAAAACACCGGGGAGCTGTTTTTT
CDR3 protein: CASSRRGLSSGENTGELFF

J gene: TRBJ2-6
CDR3 length: 16
V gene: TRBV5-1
clone size: many
D gene: NA
CDR3 DNA: TGCGCCAGCAGCTTGGAAGTCAACTCTGGGGCCAACGTCCTGACTTTC
CDR3 protein: CASSLEVNSGANVLTF

J gene: TRBJ2-7
CDR3 length: 12
V gene: TRBV6-2/TRBV6-3
clone size: many
D gene: NA
CDR3 DNA: TGTGCCAGCGGGCAGGTGATATACGAGCAGTACTTC
CDR3 protein: CASGQVIYEQYF

J gene: TRBJ1-1
CDR3 length: 14
V gene: TRBV4-2
clone size: many
D gene: NA
CDR3 DNA: TGTGCCAGCAGCCAAGGGGGTTCTTACACTGAAGCTTTCTTT
CDR3 protein: CASSQGGSYTEAFF

J gene: TRBJ2-2
CDR3 length: 13
V gene: TRBV24-1
clone size: many
D gene: NA
CDR3 DNA: TGTGCCACCAGTGAACCTTACACCGGGGAGCTGTTTTTT
CDR3 protein: CATSEPYTGELFF

J gene: TRBJ2-1
CDR3 length: 15
V gene: TRBV5-1
clone size: NA
D gene: TRBD2
CDR3 DNA: TGCGCCAGCAGCTTGCCACTAGCGGGGAGCGATGAGCAGTTCTTC
CDR3 protein: CASSLPLAGSDEQFF

J gene: TRBJ2-7
CDR3 length: 17
V gene: TRBV6-5
clone size: NA
D gene: TRBD2
CDR3 DNA: TGTGCCAGCAGTTACCCGGGGACTAGCGGGAGGAAAGGCGAGCAGTACTTC
CDR3 protein: CASSYPGTSGRKGEQYF

J gene: TRBJ2-7
CDR3 length: 15
V gene: TRBV4-1
clone size: NA
D gene: NA
CDR3 DNA: TGCGCCAGCAGTCTAGGGGGGGCAATCCGCGACGAGCAGTACTTC
CDR3 protein: CASSLGGAIRDEQYF

J gene: TRBJ2-7
CDR3 length: 11
V gene: TRBV20-1
clone size: many
D gene: NA
CDR3 DNA: TGCAGTGCTAGGGCGGGCTACGAGCAGTACTTC
CDR3 protein: CSARAGYEQYF

J gene: TRBJ2-7
CDR3 length: 17
V gene: TRBV20-1
clone size: NA
D gene: NA
CDR3 DNA: TGCAGTGCTAGCCCCGGGCAGGGCTTAGGTGGGGGATACGGGCAGTACTTC
CDR3 protein: CSASPGQGLGGGYGQYF

J gene: TRBJ1-2
CDR3 length: 13
V gene: TRBV7-2
clone size: many
D gene: NA
CDR3 DNA: TGTGCCAGCAGCGTGACGCGGGGCGCGGGCTACACCTTC
CDR3 protein: CASSVTRGAGYTF

J gene: TRBJ2-1
CDR3 length: 16
V gene: TRBV14
clone size: many
D gene: TRBD1
CDR3 DNA: TGTGCCAGCAGCCCCTATCGACAGGGCTCCTACAATGAGCAGTTCTTC
CDR3 protein: CASSPYRQGSYNEQFF

J gene: TRBJ1-2
CDR3 length: 13
V gene: TRBV25-1
clone size: many
D gene: NA
CDR3 DNA: TGTGCCAGCAGTGTTCCAGGGAAGTATGGCTACACCTTC
CDR3 protein: CASSVPGKYGYTF

J gene: TRBJ2-7
CDR3 length: 15
V gene: TRBV28
clone size: many
D gene: NA
CDR3 DNA: TGTGCCAGCAGTTCCTCGGACAGCCCTTCCTACGAGCAGTACTTC
CDR3 protein: CASSSSDSPSYEQYF

J gene: TRBJ1-1
CDR3 length: 15
V gene: TRBV3-1
clone size: many
D gene: TRBD1
CDR3 DNA: TGTGCCAGCGGCAGACCAGGGGGCTTTTTTTCTGAAGCTTTCTTT
CDR3 protein: CASGRPGGFFSEAFF

J gene: TRBJ2-7
CDR3 length: 16
V gene: TRBV9
clone size: many
D gene: NA
CDR3 DNA: TGTGCCAGCAGCGTAGACCCTGGGGCTAGCGCATACGAGCAGTACTTC
CDR3 protein: CASSVDPGASAYEQYF

J gene: TRBJ1-1
CDR3 length: 16
V gene: TRBV4-1
clone size: few
D gene: NA
CDR3 DNA: TGCGCCAGCAGCCTCCAGGGGATACAGGGAACCACTGAAGCTTTCTTT
CDR3 protein: CASSLQGIQGTTEAFF

J gene: TRBJ2-2
CDR3 length: 15
V gene: TRBV30
clone size: many
D gene: NA
CDR3 DNA: TGTGCCTGGAGTGTAGGGCGGGCGAACACCGGGGAGCTGTTTTTT
CDR3 protein: CAWSVGRANTGELFF

J gene: TRBJ2-5
CDR3 length: 13
V gene: TRBV9
clone size: NA
D gene: NA
CDR3 DNA: TGTGCCAGCAGCGGAAGACGAGAAGAGACCCAGTACTTC
CDR3 protein: CASSGRREETQYF

J gene: TRBJ2-7
CDR3 length: 15
V gene: TRBV10-1
clone size: few
D gene: TRBD1
CDR3 DNA: TGCGCCAGCAGCTCGACAGGGGCGAGGACCTACGAGCAGTACTTC
CDR3 protein: CASSSTGARTYEQYF

J gene: TRBJ2-3
CDR3 length: 17
V gene: TRBV7-8
clone size: many
D gene: TRBD1
CDR3 DNA: TGTGCCAGCAGCCCCCCTCTCAGGGACAGGAACACAGATACGCAGTATTTT
CDR3 protein: CASSPPLRDRNTDTQYF

J gene: TRBJ2-1
CDR3 length: 15
V gene: TRBV20-1
clone size: NA
D gene: TRBD2
CDR3 DNA: TGCAGTGCTACATCGGCGGGAGGGGTCTACAATGAGCAGTTCTTC
CDR3 protein: CSATSAGGVYNEQFF

J gene: TRBJ2-6
CDR3 length: 15
V gene: TRBV20-1
clone size: many
D gene: NA
CDR3 DNA: TGCAGTGCTAGAGACCCAGGCTCTGGGGCCAACGTCCTGACTTTC
CDR3 protein: CSARDPGSGANVLTF

J gene: TRBJ2-1
CDR3 length: 17
V gene: TRBV4-1
clone size: many
D gene: TRBD2
CDR3 DNA: TGCGCCAGCAGCCAAATTCTAGCGGGGGGCTCCTACAATGAGCAGTTCTTC
CDR3 protein: CASSQILAGGSYNEQFF

J gene: TRBJ2-7
CDR3 length: 18
V gene: TRBV11-2
clone size: many
D gene: TRBD2
CDR3 DNA: TGTGCCAGCAGCGTAGGTACTAGCGGGAGGGCACGAACCTACGAGCAGTACTTC
CDR3 protein: CASSVGTSGRARTYEQYF

J gene: TRBJ2-3
CDR3 length: 18
V gene: TRBV27
clone size: many
D gene: NA
CDR3 DNA: TGTGCCAGCAGTTTATTTGAGCGGACGGCACCAAGCACAGATACGCAGTATTTT
CDR3 protein: CASSLFERTAPSTDTQYF

J gene: TRBJ1-1
CDR3 length: 14
V gene: TRBV25-1
clone size: many
D gene: TRBD1
CDR3 DNA: TGTGCCAGCAGTCCTTCGGACAGGGAGGCTGAAGCTTTCTTT
CDR3 protein: CASSPSDREAEAFF

J gene: TRBJ2-2
CDR3 length: 16
V gene: TRBV7-6
clone size: many
D gene: TRBD2
CDR3 DNA: TGTGCCAGCAGCTTCCCTTTAGCGGGAGCCCCCGGGGAGCTGTTTTTT
CDR3 protein: CASSFPLAGAPGELFF

J gene: TRBJ2-1
CDR3 length: 14
V gene: TRBV20-1
clone size: many
D gene: TRBD2
CDR3 DNA: TGCAGTGCTAGGGATAGCGGGAGCTTCAATGAGCAGTTCTTC
CDR3 protein: CSARDSGSFNEQFF

J gene: TRBJ1-1
CDR3 length: 14
V gene: TRBV29-1
clone size: NA
D gene: NA
CDR3 DNA: TGCAGCGTTGATATCAGGGGAGGAGGTACTGAAGCTTTCTTT
CDR3 protein: CSVDIRGGGTEAFF

J gene: TRBJ1-1
CDR3 length: 14
V gene: TRBV12-3/TRBV12-4
clone size: many
D gene: TRBD1
CDR3 DNA: TGTGCCAGCAGTAAACAGGGGGCACGAACTGAAGCTTTCTTT
CDR3 protein: CASSKQGARTEAFF

J gene: TRBJ1-1
CDR3 length: 13
V gene: TRBV6-6
clone size: many
D gene: NA
CDR3 DNA: TGTGCCAGCACCACCCCTCCGAACACTGAAGCTTTCTTT
CDR3 protein: CASTTPPNTEAFF